This T cell receptor beta chain was sequenced during a study of monozygotic twins with inflammatory bowel disease. Study-level results: Inverse Simpson values showed less TCRbeta diversity in IBD patients than in their healthy co-twins. Backing was not found for a single strong signal or clonotype associated with IBD. IBD patients shared fewer clonotypes with others than healthy twins, especially with disease activity.

Germline V gives CDR1 SQVTM, CDR2 ANQGSEA. CDR3 length equals 14 residues. TCRdb reprocessed the 5' RACE reads and stores each CDR3 protein as one record, lacking DNA. This sample's table has more than 95,000 distinct CDR3 sequences. A word on this clonotype: Its antigen is as yet unknown.

Sequenced: blood. The chain has TRBV29-1 and TRBJ2-1; no DNA is available, so the TRBD1 call from TCRdb remains unchecked. This clonotype was obtained from a human donor with ulcerative colitis or Crohn's disease, or a healthy co-twin of an affected twin (not recorded which). This CDR3 is CSVLGTGSPDEQFF.